The next 14 T cell receptor beta chains were all read from a single sample in a study of technical replicates of blood from a few donors. The data were produced by immunoSEQ multiplex PCR, yet TCRdb's version contains in-frame clones alone and is incomplete. The table includes about 75,000 clones, 95% to 97% detected once. The sample comprised T cells isolated from PBMCs. These TCRs come from a human donor in good health.

The J gene is TRBJ2-6, the V gene TRBV7-2; 8 positions agree with TRBD2. Germline CDR1 reads SGHTA; CDR2 reads FQGNSA. The V gene end was trimmed by 6 bases and the J gene end by 0 bases; junction bases not matched to a gene: 4. The CDR3 consists of 16 residues. The CDR3 region has the DNA TGTGCCAGCAGTCGCGGGGGGCGCTCTGGGGCCAACGTCCTGACTTTC. This sequence encodes CASSRGGRSGANVLTF.

Only one count was recorded for this clone. The chain has TRBV5-4 and TRBJ2-5, with D unresolved. Germline CDR1 is SGHNT and CDR2 is YYREEE (reference sequence). CDR3 length: 13 amino acids. Trimming pared 0 bases from V and 4 bases from J, leaving 7 bases between. The CDR3 DNA is TGTGCCAGCAGCTTGGGTCCGGGAGAGACCCAGTACTTC. Protein product: CASSLGPGETQYF.

The V call is TRBV5-1, the J call TRBJ2-1; TRBD1 aligns across 10 bases. Germline V CDR1 and CDR2: SGHRS, YFSETQ. V shed 0 bases, J shed 3 bases, and the junction held 6 bases outside the gene matches. The CDR3 contains 17 residues. This CDR3 reads CASSLGPGQGVYNEQFF. Written as DNA, the CDR3 is TGCGCCAGCAGCTTGGGCCCCGGACAGGGGGTCTACAATGAGCAGTTCTTC.

The genes are TRBV11-2 and TRBJ1-1; D is undetermined. Germline V gene sequence: CDR1 SGHAT, CDR2 FQNNGV. Trimming took off 5 bases at V and 11 bases at J, with 18 bases between the two ends. The CDR3 totals 13 residues. CDR3 sequence reads: CASSIDFIEDAFF. The CDR3 bases are TGTGCCAGCAGCATCGACTTTATCGAGGATGCTTTCTTT.

This clone has a handful of counts. This chain links TRBV18 with TRBJ1-2; 7 bases are a match to TRBD1. There are 15 residues in the CDR3. Germline trimming cut 1 base from V and 2 bases from J; bases unmatched to any gene: 4. The V gene's germline CDR1 is KGHSH and CDR2 LQKENI. CDR3 nucleotides: TGTGCCAGCTCACCACTCAAGGGGGCAAACTATGGCTACACCTTC. The encoded protein is CASSPLKGANYGYTF.

The chain joins TRBV6-1 to TRBJ1-5, with a weak D call TRBD1 (5 bases). Trimming left V 5 bases short and J 2 bases short, with 13 bases between. This CDR3 has 15 residues. Germline assignment: CDR1 MNHNS and CDR2 SASEGT. The CDR3 reads CASSRMGQGNQPQHF. The CDR3 DNA reads TGTGCCAGCAGTAGAATGGGGCAGGGCAATCAGCCCCAGCATTTT.

This chain joins TRBV5-6 and TRBJ2-7; D gene uncertain. CDR1 SGHDT and CDR2 YYEEEE come from the germline V gene. The CDR3 has 14 residues. V was pared by 0 bases and J by 1 base, with 8 bases between. The CDR3 spells CASSLASQSYEQYF. DNA for the CDR3: TGTGCCAGCAGCTTGGCATCGCAGTCCTACGAGCAGTACTTC.

The rearrangement joins TRBV10-1 to TRBJ2-7; 12 nucleotides match TRBD1. This CDR3 has 15 amino acids. Germline CDR1 and CDR2: WNHNN and SYGVQD (reference sequence). Trimming cost V 6 bases and J 5 bases; bases outside gene matches: 8. CDR3 loop: CASSETGQGANEQYF. The CDR3 DNA reads TGCGCCAGCAGCGAAACGGGACAGGGGGCCAACGAGCAGTACTTC.

J is TRBJ2-7 and V is TRBV18; D gene uncertain. The CDR3 is 15 amino acids. Germline V gene data show CDR1 as KGHSH and CDR2 as LQKENI. The V and J ends lost 6 bases and 5 bases respectively, with 20 bases between them. The CDR3, as DNA: TGTGCCAGCTCCTGGGCCCGCCCTACACCCCACGAGCAGTACTTC. Its protein is CASSWARPTPHEQYF. The full variable domain, rest sourced from reference TRBV18 and TRBJ2-7, is NAGVMQNPRHLVRRRGQEARLRCSPMKGHSHVYWYRQLPEEGLKFMVYLQKENIIDESGMPKERFSAEFPKEGPSILRIQQVVRGDSAAYFCASSWARPTPHEQYFGPGTRLTVT.

V is TRBV27 and J is TRBJ1-1; the match to TRBD1 covers 7 bases. Germline CDR1 MNHEY, CDR2 SMNVEV (reference sequence). The CDR3 has 12 amino acids. V trimming: 5 bases; J trimming: 6 bases; junction bases outside the gene matches: 3. This chain's CDR3 is CASSLGTAEAFF. In DNA, the CDR3 is TGTGCCAGCAGTCTGGGGACAGCTGAAGCTTTCTTT.

The chain uses TRBV6-6 and TRBJ2-7; TRBD1 might be the D (5 bases). Germline CDR1 reads MNHNY; CDR2 reads SVGAGI (reference sequence). The CDR3 is 14 amino acids. Deletions cut 5 bases from V and 5 bases from J, with 16 bases between. For the CDR3, the DNA is TGTGCCAGCAGTCTCCCCTGGGGCGCCCACGAGCAGTACTTC. As protein: CASSLPWGAHEQYF.

This chain connects TRBV7-2 to TRBJ2-1; TRBD2 matches 16 bases. Trimming removed 3 bases from V and 14 bases from J; junction bases left unmatched: 4. This CDR3 is 14 amino acids long. Looked up from germline, CDR1 is SGHTA and CDR2 is FQGNSA. The CDR3 bases are TGTGCCAGCAGCTTGGGGACTAGCGGGAGGGCCAAGTTCTTC. As protein: CASSLGTSGRAKFF. Full variable domain (missing parts from reference TRBV7-2 and TRBJ2-1): GAGVSQSPSNKVTEKGKDVELRCDPISGHTALYWYRQSLGQGLEFLIYFQGNSAPDKSGLPSDRFSAERTGGSVSTLTIQRTQQEDSAVYLCASSLGTSGRAKFFGPGTRLTVL.

The chain employs TRBV7-9 and TRBJ1-2, with 7 nucleotides matching TRBD1. V dropped 1 base and J dropped 2; count of bases not matched to a gene: 4. In germline, CDR1 is SEHNR, CDR2 FQNEAQ (reference sequence). There are 15 residues in the CDR3. The CDR3 region has the DNA TGTGCCAGCAGCTTAGTAGGGACAGCAAACTATGGCTACACCTTC. It specifies CASSLVGTANYGYTF.

The chain employs TRBV7-9 and TRBJ2-7; 10 bases are a match to TRBD1. The CDR3 has 16 residues. The V gene's germline CDR1 is SEHNR and CDR2 FQNEAQ (reference sequence). V was pared by 3 bases and J by 2 bases, with 7 bases of the junction left unmatched. The CDR3: CASSFDRGHLTYEQYF. DNA of the CDR3: TGTGCCAGCAGCTTCGACAGGGGGCATTTAACCTACGAGCAGTACTTC.